What follows is one T cell receptor (beta chain) and its context. The data were obtained in a study of CD8 T cells in Susac syndrome. CDR1 and CDR2 (germline): DFQATT, SNEGSKA (reference sequence). The V gene end was trimmed by 8 bases and the J gene end by 4 bases; junction bases not matched to a gene: 11. This CDR3 has 14 residues. Reverse transcription of roughly 0.5 to 1 ug RNA used random hexamers. Via MiXCR, TCRdb re-called the immunoSEQ multiplex PCR reads, giving one row per CDR3 protein. The table shows about 210,000 distinct CDR3 sequences, with 85% to 95% occurring only once. This receptor was obtained from a human donor in good health. Sequencing input: CD4+ T cells from PBMCs. The chain combines TRBV20-1 with TRBJ2-5; TRBD2 matches at 9 bases. CDR3 sequence (DNA): TGCAGTTCAGCGGGAGGATGGTTAGGAGAGACCCAGTACTTC. Translating gives CSSAGGWLGETQYF.